This TCR beta chain was documented in a study of control samples from healthy donors and cancer patients. The CDR3 runs 14 residues. Trimming shortened V by 6 bases and J by 2 bases, and 11 bases separated the two germline ends. Germline loops: CDR1 SGHTA, CDR2 FQGNSA. Measured with immunoSEQ multiplex PCR; TCRdb has only the in-frame clones, and not every one. Altogether over 150,000 clones are present, approximately 93% being singletons, with the ten largest covering approximately 6%. This chain links TRBV7-2 with TRBJ1-3, with D tentatively TRBD1 (6 bases). This clonotype was sampled from a man aged 35 to 55 in good health. Material: blood. The CDR3 reads CASSLGGAGNTIYF. The CDR3 DNA sequence: TGTGCCAGCAGTCTAGGGGGGGCTGGAAACACCATATATTTT.